This TCR beta chain was observed in a study of blood T cell repertoires in COVID-19. About the research overall: PBMCs, B-cell-depleted T cells, or T cells were the source of the cDNA or gDNA that made up the material.

This clone was seen a single time. Sequencing used immunoSEQ multiplex PCR; TCRdb keeps in-frame clones, though not all of them. The top ten clones hold less than 3% of a sample with fewer than 300,000 clones, approximately 89% of them seen once. V lost 0 bases, J lost 5 bases, and 8 bases stayed unmatched. The germline CDR1 and CDR2 sequences are ENHRY and SYGVKD. CDR3 length: 17 amino acids. The TCR was taken from a woman aged 50 to 60 with acute or convalescent COVID-19. Sample: peripheral blood. The chain joins TRBV10-3 to TRBJ2-3; 10 positions agree with TRBD1. This chain's CDR3 is CAISESTTGGVIDTQYF. DNA of the CDR3: TGTGCCATCAGTGAGTCTACGACAGGGGGCGTGATAGATACGCAGTATTTT.